These 5 T cell receptor beta chains were sequenced from one sample in a study of beta chain features in type 1 diabetes (dated by TCRdb to between 2017 and 2018). The library relied on the immunoSEQ multiplex PCR assay. All of the isolated RNA was reverse transcribed with the High Capacity cDNA Reverse Transcription Kit, so expressed TCRB transcripts were sequenced. The immuneACCESS repertoire file appears here via TCRdb, limited to in-frame rearrangements. These files lack a portion of the clones; in checked studies, under half of the deficit traces to unresolved V genes, and the cause of the others is not known. For this sample there are under 800,000 clones; roughly a sixth appear just once. Under 0.095% of the sample is held by the ten biggest clonotypes. Input material: naive CD4+ T cells from blood. The sample's cell subset or site label, decoded: true naive CD4+ T cells. Receptors were obtained from a young man in good health.

V gene TRBV27 combines with J gene TRBJ1-2; tentatively, D is TRBD1 (5 bases). Trimming removed 0 bases from V and 4 bases from J, with 9 bases in between. The germline CDR1 and CDR2 sequences are MNHEY and SMNVEV (reference sequence). The CDR3 loop spans 14 amino acids. As DNA, the CDR3 is TGTGCCAGCAGTTTATCGGCAGGGACCTATGGCTACACCTTC. Its protein product is CASSLSAGTYGYTF.

The table lists this clone with a count of one. V is TRBV5-1 and J is TRBJ1-1, with D unclear. V was shortened by 5 bases and J by 4 bases, with 15 bases between the two germline ends. The CDR3 sequence is 14 residues long. Germline CDR1 reads SGHRS; CDR2 reads YFSETQ. CDR3 amino acids: CASRAREWSTEAFF. In DNA form, the CDR3 reads TGCGCCAGCAGGGCGAGGGAATGGAGCACTGAAGCTTTCTTT.

The genes are TRBV4-3 and TRBJ1-4, with D unclear. The CDR3 length is 14 residues. Germline lookup yields CDR1 LGHNA and CDR2 YSLEER. Trimming removed 2 bases from V and 7 bases from J, with 11 bases in between. CDR3 coding DNA: TGCGCCAGCAGCCAAATCTGGGTTTTTGAAAAACTGTTTTTT. This codes for CASSQIWVFEKLFF.

V and J are TRBV27 and TRBJ2-5, with D uncertain. The ends were cut back, 5 bases at V and 1 base at J, with 11 bases in the middle. Per the germline V gene, CDR1 is MNHEY and CDR2 is SMNVEV (reference sequence). The CDR3 totals 14 residues. CDR3 sequence (DNA): TGTGCCAGCAGTCGCTACCAATCCCAAGAGACCCAGTACTTC. It yields the protein CASSRYQSQETQYF.

This chain uses TRBV4-3 with TRBJ2-1; TRBD2 matches at 10 bases. Per the germline V gene, CDR1 is LGHNA and CDR2 is YSLEER. Trimming cost V 1 base and J 9 bases; bases outside gene matches: 6. This CDR3 has 15 residues. CDR3 DNA sequence: TGCGCCAGCAGCCAAGGGACTAGCGGTTGGGGTGAGCAGTTCTTC. The encoded protein is CASSQGTSGWGEQFF.